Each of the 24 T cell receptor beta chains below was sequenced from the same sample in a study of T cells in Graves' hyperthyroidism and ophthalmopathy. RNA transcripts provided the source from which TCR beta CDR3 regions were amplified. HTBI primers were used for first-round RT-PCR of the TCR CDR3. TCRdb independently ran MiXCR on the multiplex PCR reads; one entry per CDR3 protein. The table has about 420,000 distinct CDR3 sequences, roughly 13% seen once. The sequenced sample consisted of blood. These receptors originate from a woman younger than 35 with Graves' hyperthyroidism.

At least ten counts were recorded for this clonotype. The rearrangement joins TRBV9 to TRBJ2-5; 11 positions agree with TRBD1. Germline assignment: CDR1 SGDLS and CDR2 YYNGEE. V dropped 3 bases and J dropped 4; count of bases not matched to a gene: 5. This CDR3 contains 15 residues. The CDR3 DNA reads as TGTGCCAGCAGCGCGACCGGGACAGGGGGAGAGACCCAGTACTTC. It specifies CASSATGTGGETQYF.

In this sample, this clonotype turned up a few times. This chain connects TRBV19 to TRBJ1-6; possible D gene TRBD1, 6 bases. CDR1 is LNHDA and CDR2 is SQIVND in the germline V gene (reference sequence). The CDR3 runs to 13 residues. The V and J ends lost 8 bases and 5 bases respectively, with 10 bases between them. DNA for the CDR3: TGTGCCAGTCGGACAGTAAATAATTCACCCCTCCACTTT. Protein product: CASRTVNNSPLHF.

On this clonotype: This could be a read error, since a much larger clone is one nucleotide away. The CDR3 DNA follows: TGTGCCAGCAAGGATTCCGGGACAGGGTGGGACGAGCAGTGCTTC. Residues: CASKDSGTGWDEQCF. The J gene is TRBJ2-7, the V gene TRBV27; 9 positions agree with TRBD1. Germline loops: CDR1 MNHEY, CDR2 SMNVEV (reference sequence). This CDR3 comprises 15 residues.

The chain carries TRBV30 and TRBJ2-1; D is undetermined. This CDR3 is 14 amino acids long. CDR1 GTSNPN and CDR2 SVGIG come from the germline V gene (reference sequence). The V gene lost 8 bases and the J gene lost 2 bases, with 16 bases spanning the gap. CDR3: CALGSSSTYNEQFF. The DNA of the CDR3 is TGTGCCCTCGGGTCTTCGAGCACCTACAATGAGCAGTTCTTC. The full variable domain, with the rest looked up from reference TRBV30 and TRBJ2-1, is SQTIHQWPATLVQPVGSPLSLECTVEGTSNPNLYWYRQAAGRGLQLLFYSVGIGQISSEVPQNLSASRPQDRQFILSSKKLLLSDSGFYLCALGSSSTYNEQFFGPGTRLTVL.

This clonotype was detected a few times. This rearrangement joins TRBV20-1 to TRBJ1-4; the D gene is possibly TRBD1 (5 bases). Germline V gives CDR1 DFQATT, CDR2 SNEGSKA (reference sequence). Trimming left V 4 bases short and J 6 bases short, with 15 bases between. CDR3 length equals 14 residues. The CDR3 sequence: CSATPGGGYEKLFF. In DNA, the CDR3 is TGCAGTGCTACCCCCGGGGGGGGGTATGAAAAACTGTTTTTT.

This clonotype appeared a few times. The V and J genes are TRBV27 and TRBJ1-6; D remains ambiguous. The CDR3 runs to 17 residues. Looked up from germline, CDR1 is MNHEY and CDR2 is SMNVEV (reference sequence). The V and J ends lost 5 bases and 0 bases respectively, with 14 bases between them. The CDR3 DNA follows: TGTGCCAGCAGTCCCCGTGGGGAGAGCTCCTATAATTCACCCCTCCACTTT. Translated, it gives CASSPRGESSYNSPLHF.

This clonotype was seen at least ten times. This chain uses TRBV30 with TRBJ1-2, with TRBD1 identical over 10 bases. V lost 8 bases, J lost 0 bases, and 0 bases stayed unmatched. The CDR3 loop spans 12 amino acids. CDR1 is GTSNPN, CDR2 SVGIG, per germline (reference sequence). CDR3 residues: CAGTGANYGYTF. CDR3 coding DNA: TGTGCCGGGACAGGGGCTAACTATGGCTACACCTTC.

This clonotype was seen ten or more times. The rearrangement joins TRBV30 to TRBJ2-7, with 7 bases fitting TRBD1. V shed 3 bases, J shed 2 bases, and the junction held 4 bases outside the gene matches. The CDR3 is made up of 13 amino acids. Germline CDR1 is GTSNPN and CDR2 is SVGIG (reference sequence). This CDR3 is CAWRGQNTYEQYF. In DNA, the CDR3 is TGTGCCTGGAGGGGACAGAATACCTACGAGCAGTACTTC.

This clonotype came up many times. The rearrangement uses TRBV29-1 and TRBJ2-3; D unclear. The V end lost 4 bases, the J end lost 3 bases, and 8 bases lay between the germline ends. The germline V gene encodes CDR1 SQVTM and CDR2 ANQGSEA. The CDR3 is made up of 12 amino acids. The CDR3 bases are TGCAGCGTTGTGGACGGAACAGATACGCAGTATTTT. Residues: CSVVDGTDTQYF.

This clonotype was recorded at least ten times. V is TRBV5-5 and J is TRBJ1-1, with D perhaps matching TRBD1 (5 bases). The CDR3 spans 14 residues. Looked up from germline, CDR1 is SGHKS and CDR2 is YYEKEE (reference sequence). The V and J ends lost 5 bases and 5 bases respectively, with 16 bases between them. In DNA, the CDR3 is TGTGCCAGCAGGTCCGGGGCAGGGCGAACTGAAGCTTTCTTT. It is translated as CASRSGAGRTEAFF.

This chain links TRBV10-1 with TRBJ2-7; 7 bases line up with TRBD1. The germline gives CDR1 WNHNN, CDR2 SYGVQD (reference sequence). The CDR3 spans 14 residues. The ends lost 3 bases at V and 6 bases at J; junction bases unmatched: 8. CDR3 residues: CASSDGSQGVEQYF. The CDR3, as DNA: TGCGCCAGCAGTGACGGCAGCCAGGGGGTCGAGCAGTACTTC.

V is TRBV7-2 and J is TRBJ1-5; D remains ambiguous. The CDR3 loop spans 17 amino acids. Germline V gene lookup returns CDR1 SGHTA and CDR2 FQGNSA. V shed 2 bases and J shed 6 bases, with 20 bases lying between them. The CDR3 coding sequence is TGTGCCAGCAGCTTAAGCCATATCCTATCGGCGGGTCAGCCCCAGCATTTT. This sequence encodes CASSLSHILSAGQPQHF. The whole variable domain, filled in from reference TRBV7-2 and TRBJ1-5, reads GAGVSQSPSNKVTEKGKDVELRCDPISGHTALYWYRQSLGQGLEFLIYFQGNSAPDKSGLPSDRFSAERTGGSVSTLTIQRTQQEDSAVYLCASSLSHILSAGQPQHFGDGTRLSIL.

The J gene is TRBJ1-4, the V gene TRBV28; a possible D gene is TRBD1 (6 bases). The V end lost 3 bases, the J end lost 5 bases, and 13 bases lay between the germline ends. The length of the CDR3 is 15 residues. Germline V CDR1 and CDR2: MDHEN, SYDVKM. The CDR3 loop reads CASSFFLRGNEKLFF. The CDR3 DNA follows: TGTGCCAGCAGTTTCTTCCTCAGGGGAAATGAAAAACTGTTTTTT.

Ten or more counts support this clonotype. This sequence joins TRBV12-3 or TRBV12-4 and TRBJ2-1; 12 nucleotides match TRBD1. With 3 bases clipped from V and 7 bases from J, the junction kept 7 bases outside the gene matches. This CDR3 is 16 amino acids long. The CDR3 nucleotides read TGTGCCAGCAGTTTCCCGGGACAGGGGGCGAGAAATGAGCAGTTCTTC. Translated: CASSFPGQGARNEQFF.

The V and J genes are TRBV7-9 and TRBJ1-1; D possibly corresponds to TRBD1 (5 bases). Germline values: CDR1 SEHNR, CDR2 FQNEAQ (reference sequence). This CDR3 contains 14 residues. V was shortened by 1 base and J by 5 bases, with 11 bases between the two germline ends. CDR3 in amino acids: CASSLGGPGTEAFF. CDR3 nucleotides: TGTGCCAGCAGCTTAGGGGGCCCGGGGACTGAAGCTTTCTTT.

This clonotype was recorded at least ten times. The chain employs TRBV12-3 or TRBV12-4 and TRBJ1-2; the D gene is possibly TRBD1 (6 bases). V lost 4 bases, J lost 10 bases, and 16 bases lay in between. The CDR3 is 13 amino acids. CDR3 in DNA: TGTGCCAGCAGTTCCCGGAACAGGGTGCACTACACCTTC. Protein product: CASSSRNRVHYTF.

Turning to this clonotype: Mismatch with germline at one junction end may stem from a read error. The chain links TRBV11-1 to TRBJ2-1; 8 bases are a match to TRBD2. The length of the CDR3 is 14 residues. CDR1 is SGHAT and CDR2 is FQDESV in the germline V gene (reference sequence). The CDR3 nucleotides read TGTGCCAGCAGCGTAGCGGGGCCCTACAATGAGCAGTTCTTC. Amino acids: CASSVAGPYNEQFF.

CDR3 nucleotides: TGTGCCAGCAGTGAAGAGAGGGGAAACATTCAGTACTTC. Its protein is CASSEERGNIQYF. V usage is TRBV2 and J usage is TRBJ2-4; the D call may be TRBD1 or TRBD2 (5 bases each). V was pared by 1 base and J by 6 bases, with 7 bases between. The CDR3 runs to 13 residues. The germline CDR1 and CDR2 sequences are SNHLY and FYNNEI.

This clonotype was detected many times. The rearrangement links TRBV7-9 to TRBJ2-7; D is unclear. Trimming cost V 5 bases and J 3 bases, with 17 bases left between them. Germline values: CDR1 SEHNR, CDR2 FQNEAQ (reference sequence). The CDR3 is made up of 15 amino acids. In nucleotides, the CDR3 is TGTGCCAGCAGCCGTTCCACCCCGGACGGCTACGAGCAGTACTTC. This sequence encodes CASSRSTPDGYEQYF.

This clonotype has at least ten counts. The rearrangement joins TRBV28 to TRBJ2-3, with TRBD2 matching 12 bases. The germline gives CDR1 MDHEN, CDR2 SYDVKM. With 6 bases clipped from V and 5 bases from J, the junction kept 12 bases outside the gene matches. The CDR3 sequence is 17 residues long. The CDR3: CASRPILAGGPGDTQYF. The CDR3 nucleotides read TGTGCCAGCAGACCAATCCTAGCGGGAGGGCCAGGAGATACGCAGTATTTT.

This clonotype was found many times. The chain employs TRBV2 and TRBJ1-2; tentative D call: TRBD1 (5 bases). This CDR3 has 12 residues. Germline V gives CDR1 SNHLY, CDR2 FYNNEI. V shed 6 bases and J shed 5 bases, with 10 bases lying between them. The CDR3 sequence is CASSADRYGYTF. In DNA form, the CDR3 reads TGTGCCAGCAGCGCAGACAGATATGGCTACACCTTC. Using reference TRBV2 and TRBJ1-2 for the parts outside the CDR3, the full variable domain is EPEVTQTPSHQVTQMGQEVILRCVPISNHLYFYWYRQILGQKVEFLVSFYNNEISEKSEIFDDQFSVERPDGSNFTLKIRSTKLEDSAMYFCASSADRYGYTFGSGTRLTVV.

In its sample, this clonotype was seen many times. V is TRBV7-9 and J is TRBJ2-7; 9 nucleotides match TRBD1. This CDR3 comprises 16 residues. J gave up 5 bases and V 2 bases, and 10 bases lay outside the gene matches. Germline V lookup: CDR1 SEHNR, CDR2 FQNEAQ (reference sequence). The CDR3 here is CASSLTGTGKTHEQYF. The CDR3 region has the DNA TGTGCCAGCAGCTTAACCGGGACAGGGAAAACCCACGAGCAGTACTTC.

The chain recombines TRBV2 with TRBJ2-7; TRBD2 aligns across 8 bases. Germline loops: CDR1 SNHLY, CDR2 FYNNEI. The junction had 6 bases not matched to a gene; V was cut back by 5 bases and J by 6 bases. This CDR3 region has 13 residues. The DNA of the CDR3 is TGTGCCAGCAGTTACTCGGGAGGGCGCGAGCAGTACTTC. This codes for CASSYSGGREQYF.

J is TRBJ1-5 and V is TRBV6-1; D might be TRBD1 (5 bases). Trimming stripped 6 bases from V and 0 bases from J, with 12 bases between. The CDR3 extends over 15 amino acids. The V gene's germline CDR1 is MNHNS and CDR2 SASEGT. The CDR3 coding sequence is TGTGCCAGCAGACCAGGGCGATATAGCAATCAGCCCCAGCATTTT. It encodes CASRPGRYSNQPQHF.